Listed below are T cell receptor beta chains from one sample, sequenced in a study of blood T cell repertoires in COVID-19. Generated by immunoSEQ multiplex PCR, the TCRdb table keeps only in-frame clones and is missing some. The table records 210,000 or so clones, 90% of them present only once. The sample taken for sequencing was peripheral blood. The receptors stem from a man in his fifties with acute or convalescent COVID-19. The CDR3 runs from the conserved cysteine through the conserved F or W. The D gene is left open where the match is weak. Some rows mark clone size as missing; the rest say once, few, many or name a class of expanded clone.

>TRBV5-1|NA|TRBJ2-1|NA
TGCGCCAGCAGCTCACACCAACAGGGATCTGAGCAGTTCTTC
CASSSHQQGSEQFF
>TRBV5-1|NA|TRBJ1-1|TRBD1
TGCGCCAGCAGCTCGACAGGGGGGACTGAAGCTTTCTTT
CASSSTGGTEAFF
>TRBV7-9|NA|TRBJ2-7|NA
TGTGCCAGCAGCTTAGCGGGAGGTTACGAGCAGTACTTC
CASSLAGGYEQYF
>TRBV19|NA|TRBJ2-1|TRBD2
TGTGCCAGTAGGCGGGAGGGCCGGGGGGAGCAGTTCTTC
CASRREGRGEQFF
>TRBV7-2|few|TRBJ2-1|TRBD1
TGTGCCAGCAGCTACAAGACAGGGGTGGATGAGCAGTTCTTC
CASSYKTGVDEQFF
>TRBV12-5|NA|TRBJ1-2|NA
TGTGCTAGTGGTCCCCCCGGGAGGGTCCCCTCTATCTATGGCTACACCTTC
CASGPPGRVPSIYGYTF
>TRBV24-1|NA|TRBJ2-1|TRBD2
TGTGCCACCAGTGATTTGAGGGGAGGGGAAAATGAGCAGTTCTTC
CATSDLRGGENEQFF
>TRBV28|NA|TRBJ2-2|NA
TGTGCCAGCAGTTTATTTCAGGGTGCCGGGGAGCTGTTTTTT
CASSLFQGAGELFF
>TRBV6-1|NA|TRBJ1-3|TRBD1
TGTGCCAGCAGCGAAGACAGGGATGGAAACACCATATATTTT
CASSEDRDGNTIYF
>TRBV18|NA|TRBJ1-4|NA
TGTGCCAGCTCACCACTCGCGACTCTAGGACAAATAGTAGAAGGGGATGAAAAACTGTTTTTT
CASSPLATLGQIVEGDEKLFF
>TRBV3-1/TRBV3-2|NA|TRBJ2-1|NA
TGTGCCAGCAGCCAAGGGAGTAGTTCCTACAATGAGCAGTTCTTC
CASSQGSSSYNEQFF
>TRBV7-9|few|TRBJ1-2|NA
TGTGCCAGCAGCTTAGCGCTTTGGGCGGATCCAGGGAGCTACACCTTC
CASSLALWADPGSYTF
>TRBV27|few|TRBJ1-4|NA
TGTGCCAGCAGGCCGGGACTGATACAAAATGAAAAACTGTTTTTT
CASRPGLIQNEKLFF
>TRBV4-1|once|TRBJ2-3|TRBD2
TGCGCCAGCAGCCGCCTGACTAGCGGTAGCACAGATACGCAGTATTTT
CASSRLTSGSTDTQYF
>TRBV14|NA|TRBJ1-1|NA
TGTGCCAGCAGCCAAGATCGGGGAGGGGAAACTAACACTGAAGCTTTCTTT
CASSQDRGGETNTEAFF
>TRBV28|NA|TRBJ1-6|TRBD1
TGTGCCAGCAAAGGACAGGGATTACCTAATTCACCCCTCCACTTT
CASKGQGLPNSPLHF
>TRBV6-5|few|TRBJ2-7|TRBD2
TGTGCCAGCACCGGACTAGCGGGGGGCGAGCAGTACTTC
CASTGLAGGEQYF
>TRBV4-1|NA|TRBJ1-1|NA
TGCGCCAGCAGCCAAGATCGGGGGGCTCGGACTGAAGCTTTCTTT
CASSQDRGARTEAFF
>TRBV6-5|NA|TRBJ1-1|NA
TGTGCCAGCAGTTACGACAGTAACCGTATTAACACTGAAGCTTTCTTT
CASSYDSNRINTEAFF
>TRBV29-1|NA|TRBJ2-7|NA
TGCAGCGTTGGTAGCGGCTACGAGCAGTACTTC
CSVGSGYEQYF
>TRBV19|once|TRBJ2-7|NA
TGTGCCACTTCCGATTACCTATCCTACGAGCAGTACTTC
CATSDYLSYEQYF
>TRBV5-4|NA|TRBJ2-3|TRBD2
TGTGCCAGCAGCTTGTTCCTAGCGGGAGGACCTGACACAGATACGCAGTATTTT
CASSLFLAGGPDTDTQYF
>TRBV15|once|TRBJ1-2|NA
TGTGCCACCAGCAGGGACAGTATTACTCTTAACTATGGCTACACCTTC
CATSRDSITLNYGYTF
>TRBV12-3/TRBV12-4|once|TRBJ2-7|NA
TGTGCCAGCGGACCGGGACAAAACTACGAGCAGTACTTC
CASGPGQNYEQYF
>TRBV5-8|NA|TRBJ2-2|NA
TGTGCCAGCAGCTTGTACAGGTCTTCGAACACCGGGGAGCTGTTTTTT
CASSLYRSSNTGELFF
>TRBV5-4|NA|TRBJ1-1|TRBD1
TGTGCCAGCAGCACCGGGACAGGGCGAACTGAAGCTTTCTTT
CASSTGTGRTEAFF
>TRBV6-5|NA|TRBJ2-1|TRBD2
TGTGCCAGCAGTTACCTAGCGGGAGGGCCCCGCAATGAGCAGTTCTTC
CASSYLAGGPRNEQFF
>TRBV6-6|NA|TRBJ1-6|TRBD1
TGTGCCAGCAGTTACTCGACAGGGTCTAATTCACCCCTCCACTTT
CASSYSTGSNSPLHF
>TRBV7-2|NA|TRBJ2-5|NA
TGTGCCAGCAGATTGAACGGGGGGCCAGAGGAGACCCAGTACTTC
CASRLNGGPEETQYF
>TRBV24-1|once|TRBJ2-3|NA
TGTGCCACCAGTGATTTCCGTGGGAGCGCCGCAGATACGCAGTATTTT
CATSDFRGSAADTQYF
>TRBV3-1/TRBV3-2|NA|TRBJ1-2|TRBD1
TGTGCCAGCAGCCCAAGGGACAGTGGGGCTTCCTATGGCTACACCTTC
CASSPRDSGASYGYTF